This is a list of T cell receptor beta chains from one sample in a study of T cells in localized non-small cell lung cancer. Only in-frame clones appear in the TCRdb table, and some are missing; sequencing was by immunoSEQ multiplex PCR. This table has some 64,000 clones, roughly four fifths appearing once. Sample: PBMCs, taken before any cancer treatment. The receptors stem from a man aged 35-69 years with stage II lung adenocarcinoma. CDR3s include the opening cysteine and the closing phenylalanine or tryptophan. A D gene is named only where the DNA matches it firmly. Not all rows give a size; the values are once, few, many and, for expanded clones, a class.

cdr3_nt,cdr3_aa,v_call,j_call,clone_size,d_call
TGTGCCGGCCAGGGTAACACTGAAGCTTTCTTT,CAGQGNTEAFF,TRBV6-1,TRBJ1-1,few,-
TGTGCCAGCAGCCACACACCGGGAAACAGGGGGCGCGGACGCAATCAGCCCCAGCATTTT,CASSHTPGNRGRGRNQPQHF,TRBV7-8,TRBJ1-5,-,TRBD1
TGTGCCACACGAGCGACTAGCGGGAACTACGAGCAGTACTTC,CATRATSGNYEQYF,TRBV6-6,TRBJ2-7,-,TRBD2
TGTGCCAGTAGTACACAGGTTCCAGAGACCCAGTACTTC,CASSTQVPETQYF,TRBV19,TRBJ2-5,-,-
TGTGCCAGCAGCTTGGACAGCTCCTACAATGAGCAGTTCTTC,CASSLDSSYNEQFF,TRBV5-6,TRBJ2-1,once,-
TGTGCCAGCTCGCCACCGGGACAGGCCTACGAGCAGTACTTC,CASSPPGQAYEQYF,TRBV18,TRBJ2-7,-,TRBD1
TGTGCCTGGAGTGCGGCTAGCGGACCCTACGAGCAGTACTTC,CAWSAASGPYEQYF,TRBV30,TRBJ2-7,-,TRBD2
TGTGCCAGCCTTGGGCTTACTACCTATGGCTACACCTTC,CASLGLTTYGYTF,TRBV7-9,TRBJ1-2,-,-
TGTGCCAGCAGCGGCGGACAGTTGGCTGGAAACACCATATATTTT,CASSGGQLAGNTIYF,TRBV9,TRBJ1-3,few,-
TGTGCCAGCAGCTCGACAGGGGTCTATGGCTACACCTTC,CASSSTGVYGYTF,TRBV5-4,TRBJ1-2,-,TRBD1
TGCGCCAGCAGCCAAGTGGGGAGCACAGATACGCAGTATTTT,CASSQVGSTDTQYF,TRBV4-3,TRBJ2-3,-,-
TGTGCCAGCAGCTCCCGAGCGGCTAATGAGCAGTTCTTC,CASSSRAANEQFF,TRBV7-9,TRBJ2-1,-,-
TGTGCCAGTAGTATCCGTAGAGGGGAGCAGTTCTTC,CASSIRRGEQFF,TRBV19,TRBJ2-1,-,-
TGTGCCAGCAGCTCAGGGGCCCACAATGAGCAGTTCTTC,CASSSGAHNEQFF,TRBV11-3,TRBJ2-1,-,-
TGTGCCAGTAGTACCACTAGCTCTGGGGCCAACGTCCTGACTTTC,CASSTTSSGANVLTF,TRBV19,TRBJ2-6,-,-
TGTGCCATCAGTGACTCCGACAGTACTGGGGCCAACGTCCTGACTTTC,CAISDSDSTGANVLTF,TRBV10-3,TRBJ2-6,-,-
TGCGCCAGCAGCGCTAGGGGAGACACTGAAGCTTTCTTT,CASSARGDTEAFF,TRBV5-1,TRBJ1-1,once,-
TGTGCCAGCAGCTTGTCCAGGGTTCGGAATGAGCAGTTCTTC,CASSLSRVRNEQFF,TRBV7-2,TRBJ2-1,-,-
TGTGCCAGCAGTTCGGGATTTAGCGGGATAGCCTACGAGCAGTACTTC,CASSSGFSGIAYEQYF,TRBV7-2,TRBJ2-7,-,TRBD2
TGTGCCAGCACTTCAATGGACAGACCCAACTATGGCTACACCTTC,CASTSMDRPNYGYTF,TRBV6-5,TRBJ1-2,once,-
TGCAGTGCTAGAAAAGAGACCCAGTACTTC,CSARKETQYF,TRBV20-1,TRBJ2-5,-,-
TGTGCCAGCAGTGAAGGCAGGGGGCTCACTGAAGCTTTCTTT,CASSEGRGLTEAFF,TRBV2,TRBJ1-1,few,TRBD1
TGTGCCAGCACCCACAGCGAAACCTACGAGCAGTACTTC,CASTHSETYEQYF,TRBV18,TRBJ2-7,-,-
TGCGCCAGCAGCTTGGGAGGAATAAGCAACACTGAAGCTTTCTTT,CASSLGGISNTEAFF,TRBV5-1,TRBJ1-1,-,-
TGTGCCATCAGAGGACAGAGGGACATTCAGTACTTC,CAIRGQRDIQYF,TRBV10-3,TRBJ2-4,-,-
TGTGCCAGTAGTGACCCAGGACAGAAAGAGACCCAGTACTTC,CASSDPGQKETQYF,TRBV19,TRBJ2-5,medium-sized,-
TGTGCCTGGAGTGTTGAAACCGGGGAGACCCAGTACTTC,CAWSVETGETQYF,TRBV30,TRBJ2-5,-,-
TGTGCCAGCAGACCACCTAGTGGGGGGAACACTGAAGCTTTCTTT,CASRPPSGGNTEAFF,TRBV7-9,TRBJ1-1,-,-
TGTGCCAGCAGCTTGTTGGATGGCTCTACCGGGGAGCTGTTTTTT,CASSLLDGSTGELFF,TRBV5-6,TRBJ2-2,-,-
TGTGCCAGCAGCCTGAGGGGGCTGGCTAATGAAAAACTGTTTTTT,CASSLRGLANEKLFF,TRBV7-2,TRBJ1-4,once,TRBD1
TGTGCCAGCAGCACAATCCGCTACGAGCAGTACTTC,CASSTIRYEQYF,TRBV7-2,TRBJ2-7,-,-
TGCGCCAGCAGCTTTAGCACAGCCAGGAACACTGAAGCTTTCTTT,CASSFSTARNTEAFF,TRBV5-1,TRBJ1-1,-,-
TGCGCCAGCAGACGAGAAACTGAAGCTTTCTTT,CASRRETEAFF,TRBV5-1,TRBJ1-1,few,-
TGTGCCAGCAGTCCCCCCGACAGCTACACTGAAGCTTTCTTT,CASSPPDSYTEAFF,TRBV28,TRBJ1-1,-,-
TGTGCCAGCAGCTTTTCCGGGGTGAACACTGAAGCTTTCTTT,CASSFSGVNTEAFF,TRBV7-9,TRBJ1-1,few,-
TGTGCCAGCAGCCAAGCGCCCGCAGGGACTAGGACCGGCACCGGGGAGCTGTTTTTT,CASSQAPAGTRTGTGELFF,TRBV4-2,TRBJ2-2,-,TRBD2
TGTGCCAGTAGTATAAGGGGTGGCTACACCTTC,CASSIRGGYTF,TRBV19,TRBJ1-2,few,-
TGTGCCAGTAGTTCCCTCAGGGGGGGCTCGGACTATGGCTACACCTTC,CASSSLRGGSDYGYTF,TRBV19,TRBJ1-2,-,TRBD1
TGTGCCAGCAGTTTATTGGGTAAGGAGCCCCAGCATTTT,CASSLLGKEPQHF,TRBV27,TRBJ1-5,-,-
TGTGCCAGCAGTTACTCCGGTTCCGATGAGCAGTTCTTC,CASSYSGSDEQFF,TRBV6-9,TRBJ2-1,-,-
TGTGCCAGCAGTCTCCCTCGGACAGGGTCAGAGACCCAGTACTTC,CASSLPRTGSETQYF,TRBV28,TRBJ2-5,-,TRBD1
TGTGCCAGCTCACCGGCCCAAGAGACCCAGTACTTC,CASSPAQETQYF,TRBV18,TRBJ2-5,-,-
TGTGCCAGCAGTTCCCCGGGACTCCGAGGGAATGAGCAGTTCTTC,CASSSPGLRGNEQFF,TRBV6-6,TRBJ2-1,-,-
TGTGCCTGGAGTGGCGGGTCCAAAAACATTCAGTACTTC,CAWSGGSKNIQYF,TRBV30,TRBJ2-4,-,-
TGTGCCAGTACGGGACAGGGGATGAAGCAGTATTTT,CASTGQGMKQYF,TRBV19,TRBJ2-3,-,TRBD1